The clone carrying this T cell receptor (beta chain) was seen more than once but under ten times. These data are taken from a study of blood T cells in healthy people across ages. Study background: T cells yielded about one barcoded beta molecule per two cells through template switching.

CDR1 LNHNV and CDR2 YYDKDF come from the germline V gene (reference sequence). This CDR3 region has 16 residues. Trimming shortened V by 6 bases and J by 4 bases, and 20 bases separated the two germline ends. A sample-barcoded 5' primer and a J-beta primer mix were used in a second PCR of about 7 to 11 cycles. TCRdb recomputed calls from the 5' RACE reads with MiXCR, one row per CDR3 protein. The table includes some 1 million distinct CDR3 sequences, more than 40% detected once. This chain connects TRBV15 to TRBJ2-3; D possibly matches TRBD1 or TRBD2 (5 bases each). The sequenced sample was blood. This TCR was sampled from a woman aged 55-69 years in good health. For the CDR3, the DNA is TGTGCCACCAGAAGAACAGGAGGTGGGGGAGCAGATACGCAGTATTTT. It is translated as CATRRTGGGGADTQYF.